The next 16 T cell receptor beta chains were all read from a single sample in a study of persistence of HIV-infected CD4 T cells. This nonspecific control used anti-CD3/anti-CD28 bead stimulation of CD4+ T cells. Responding CD4+ T cells were sorted by upregulation of both CD40 ligand and CD69. Their antigens remain unidentified. The immunoSEQ assay was version 4, run in survey mode. Sequencing used immunoSEQ multiplex PCR; TCRdb keeps in-frame clones, though not all of them. The sample lists around 47,000 clones; just over 90% were seen once. The sample was CD4+ T cells sorted from PBMCs after approximately 20-hour stimulation, taken from a patient who received antiretroviral therapy. The receptors were sampled from an adult man with HIV who was CMV-seropositive.

The rearrangement uses TRBV12-3 or TRBV12-4 and TRBJ1-2, with 7 bases matching TRBD1. J lost 8 bases, V lost 5 bases, and 8 bases had no gene match. This CDR3 is built from 13 residues. Written as DNA, the CDR3 is TGTGCCAGCAGTCGAGGGACAGTCGACGGCTACACCTTC. This sequence encodes CASSRGTVDGYTF.

This chain joins TRBV2 and TRBJ2-7; D not resolved. CDR3 size: 11 residues. Trimming removed 4 bases at V and 5 bases at J, with 6 bases between. Per the germline V gene, CDR1 is SNHLY and CDR2 is FYNNEI. The CDR3, as DNA: TGTGCCAGCAGTGTTAGGGACGAGCAGTACTTC. As protein: CASSVRDEQYF.

The rearrangement uses TRBV10-1 and TRBJ2-3, with D possibly being TRBD2 (5 bases). V lost 4 bases and J lost 2, with 13 bases in between. Germline CDR1 and CDR2: WNHNN and SYGVQD (reference sequence). The CDR3 runs 15 residues. The CDR3 reads CASSVNYGNTDTQYF. The CDR3 nucleotides are TGCGCCAGCAGTGTTAACTACGGGAACACAGATACGCAGTATTTT.

The chain has TRBV20-1 and TRBJ2-1; D not resolved. Germline loops: CDR1 DFQATT, CDR2 SNEGSKA (reference sequence). The CDR3 runs 10 residues. The V end was cut by 0 bases, the J end by 10 bases, with 4 bases between. Here the CDR3 reads CSAREVEQFF. CDR3 in DNA: TGCAGTGCTAGAGAAGTCGAGCAGTTCTTC.

V and J are TRBV7-2 and TRBJ2-2; TRBD1 matches at 7 bases. CDR1 SGHTA and CDR2 FQGNSA come from the germline V gene. V shed 11 bases and J 3 bases; nucleotides not matched to a gene: 6. The CDR3 contains 13 residues. The CDR3 loop reads CAAQGPYTGELFF. CDR3 nucleotides: TGTGCCGCACAGGGGCCATACACCGGGGAGCTGTTTTTT. Supplemented by reference TRBV7-2 and TRBJ2-2, the full variable domain reads GAGVSQSPSNKVTEKGKDVELRCDPISGHTALYWYRQSLGQGLEFLIYFQGNSAPDKSGLPSDRFSAERTGGSVSTLTIQRTQQEDSAVYLCAAQGPYTGELFFGEGSRLTVL.

The rearrangement uses TRBV28 and TRBJ2-1; TRBD1 might be the D (5 bases). Trimming took 5 bases from V and 0 from J, leaving 8 bases between them. Per the germline V gene, CDR1 is MDHEN and CDR2 is SYDVKM. CDR3 length: 14 amino acids. This CDR3 reads CASSTGSSYNEQFF. The CDR3 DNA reads as TGTGCCAGCAGTACAGGATCCTCCTACAATGAGCAGTTCTTC.

J is TRBJ2-1 and V is TRBV7-9; TRBD2 aligns across 10 bases. The CDR3 has 14 residues. After removal of 5 bases from V and 8 bases from J, the junction contained 6 bases not matched to a gene. Germline V lookup: CDR1 SEHNR, CDR2 FQNEAQ (reference sequence). CDR3 in amino acids: CASSPSGGGDEQFF. CDR3 coding DNA: TGTGCCAGCAGCCCTAGCGGGGGCGGCGATGAGCAGTTCTTC.

The V call is TRBV9, the J call TRBJ2-3, with 15 positions matching TRBD2. V lost 6 bases and J lost 0; bases outside the gene matches: 14. CDR1 is SGDLS and CDR2 is YYNGEE in the germline V gene. The CDR3 is 20 amino acids. The CDR3 DNA sequence: TGTGCCAGCACCAAAGGACTAGCGGGGGGGAAACTATCTAGCACAGATACGCAGTATTTT. Protein sequence: CASTKGLAGGKLSSTDTQYF.

J is TRBJ1-2 and V is TRBV3-1 (or the pseudogene TRBV3-2), with D uncertain. Germline V gives CDR1 LGHDT, CDR2 YNNKEL (reference sequence). This CDR3 has 13 amino acids. The germline V and J ends were trimmed by 4 bases and 8 bases, with 14 bases remaining between them. The CDR3: CASSPRWVDGYTF. CDR3 nucleotides: TGTGCCAGCAGCCCCCGATGGGTAGACGGCTACACCTTC.

CDR3 protein: CASSYPYPLDNEQFF. The CDR3 region has the DNA TGTGCCAGCAGTTACCCGTACCCCCTCGACAATGAGCAGTTCTTC. The rearrangement joins TRBV6-6 to TRBJ2-1; no firm D call. The length of the CDR3 is 15 residues. V lost 2 bases to trimming and J lost 5 bases, with 13 bases between them. Germline lookup yields CDR1 MNHNY and CDR2 SVGAGI (reference sequence).

The chain combines TRBV5-1 with TRBJ2-1; 8 bases map to TRBD2. The CDR3 sequence is 18 residues long. J was trimmed by 4 bases and V by 4 bases; bases with no gene match: 16. Germline V CDR1 and CDR2: SGHRS, YFSETQ. This CDR3 reads CASSNTGLVLKEYNEQFF. DNA of the CDR3: TGCGCCAGCAGCAACACGGGACTAGTCCTTAAGGAGTACAATGAGCAGTTCTTC.

Remarks on this clone: Other DNA sequences in the sample encode the same CDR3. This rearrangement joins TRBV4-1 to TRBJ2-7, with D perhaps matching TRBD1 or TRBD2 (5 bases each). The germline V and J ends were trimmed by 1 base and 3 bases, with 19 bases remaining between them. Per germline, CDR1 MGHRA and CDR2 YSYEKL. The CDR3 is 17 amino acids. The CDR3 protein is CASSQVRTGPRLYEQYF. The CDR3 bases are TGCGCCAGCAGCCAAGTGAGAACGGGACCTCGCCTCTACGAGCAGTACTTC.

The chain combines TRBV5-1 with TRBJ2-1; D possibly uses TRBD1 or TRBD2 (5 bases each). Trimming pared 4 bases from V and 10 bases from J, leaving 18 bases between. The CDR3 has 14 amino acids. Per the germline V gene, CDR1 is SGHRS and CDR2 is YFSETQ. The CDR3: CASSLPGAQGEQFF. CDR3 bases: TGCGCCAGCAGCCTCCCCGGGGCTCAGGGCGAGCAGTTCTTC.

The V and J genes are TRBV27 and TRBJ2-7; no definite D call. Germline-derived CDR1 and CDR2 are MNHEY and SMNVEV (reference sequence). This CDR3 has 11 amino acids. With 5 bases removed from V and 4 bases from J, the gap between germline ends came to 6 bases. DNA for the CDR3: TGTGCCAGCAGTATCGGATACGAGCAGTACTTC. This gives the protein CASSIGYEQYF.

The DNA of the CDR3 is TGTGCCAGCAGTCATCTTGCGGGTGAGCAGTTCTTC. It is translated as CASSHLAGEQFF. This sequence joins TRBV3-1 (or the pseudogene TRBV3-2) and TRBJ2-1; D might be TRBD2 (5 bases). CDR1 is LGHDT, CDR2 YNNKEL, per germline (reference sequence). The CDR3 sequence is 12 residues long. V was cut by 6 bases and J by 9 bases, with 12 bases left in between.

The gene calls are TRBV19 and TRBJ2-1; tentative D call: TRBD2 (6 bases). The CDR3 has 13 amino acids. CDR1 is LNHDA, CDR2 SQIVND, per germline (reference sequence). Trimming shortened V by 11 bases and J by 7 bases, and 18 bases separated the two germline ends. Here the CDR3 reads CAWRNSRDNEQFF. CDR3 DNA sequence: TGTGCCTGGAGGAACTCGCGGGATAATGAGCAGTTCTTC.